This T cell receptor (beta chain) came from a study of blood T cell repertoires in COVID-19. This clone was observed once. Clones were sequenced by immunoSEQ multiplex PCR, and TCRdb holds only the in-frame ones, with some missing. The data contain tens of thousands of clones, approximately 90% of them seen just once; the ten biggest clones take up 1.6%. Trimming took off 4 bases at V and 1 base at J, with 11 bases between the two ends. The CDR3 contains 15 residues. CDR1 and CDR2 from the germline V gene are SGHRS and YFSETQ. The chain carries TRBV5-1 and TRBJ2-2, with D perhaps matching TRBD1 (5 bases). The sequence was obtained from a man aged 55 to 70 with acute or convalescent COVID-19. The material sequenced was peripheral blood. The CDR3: CASSLRAMNTGELFF. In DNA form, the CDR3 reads TGCGCCAGCAGCCTCAGGGCTATGAACACCGGGGAGCTGTTTTTT.